This is a list of T cell receptor beta chains from one sample in a study of cytomegalovirus exposure and HLA in healthy donors. Only in-frame clones appear in the TCRdb table, and some are missing; sequencing was by immunoSEQ multiplex PCR. Here the sample spans some 120,000 clones, over 70% being singletons. The sample taken for sequencing was PBMCs. The receptors stem from a woman younger than 30 in good health and CMV-seronegative. Each CDR3 is given with its conserved first and last residue. Each record gives: D gene, CDR3 length, V gene, J gene, CDR3 protein. D genes are given only for firm matches.

d_call: .
cdr3_length: 14
v_call: TRBV9
j_call: TRBJ1-2
cdr3_aa: CASDRGGELYGYTF

d_call: .
cdr3_length: 16
v_call: TRBV5-4
j_call: TRBJ2-5
cdr3_aa: CASSLAGGPLGETQYF

d_call: TRBD1
cdr3_length: 14
v_call: TRBV4-1
j_call: TRBJ1-1
cdr3_aa: CASSRGTEGTEAFF

d_call: .
cdr3_length: 14
v_call: TRBV5-1
j_call: TRBJ1-6
cdr3_aa: CASSPDTLIRPLHF

d_call: .
cdr3_length: 13
v_call: TRBV4-1
j_call: TRBJ1-2
cdr3_aa: CASSRANPYGYTF

d_call: TRBD1
cdr3_length: 13
v_call: TRBV4-2
j_call: TRBJ2-5
cdr3_aa: CASRWTGGETQYF

d_call: .
cdr3_length: 13
v_call: TRBV5-3
j_call: TRBJ1-1
cdr3_aa: CARSRYRNTEAFF

d_call: TRBD1
cdr3_length: 15
v_call: TRBV5-5
j_call: TRBJ1-2
cdr3_aa: CASSLGQGVIYGYTF

d_call: .
cdr3_length: 15
v_call: TRBV14
j_call: TRBJ2-7
cdr3_aa: CASSQRGFQGPSPSF

d_call: .
cdr3_length: 14
v_call: TRBV19
j_call: TRBJ2-3
cdr3_aa: CASSTQGFPDTQYF

d_call: .
cdr3_length: 13
v_call: TRBV6-4
j_call: TRBJ2-1
cdr3_aa: CASSDSKYSEQFF

d_call: .
cdr3_length: 16
v_call: TRBV11-2
j_call: TRBJ2-3
cdr3_aa: CASSLSTGDRTDTQYF

d_call: TRBD1
cdr3_length: 14
v_call: TRBV28
j_call: TRBJ1-2
cdr3_aa: CASSLRGRGYGYTF

d_call: TRBD1
cdr3_length: 15
v_call: TRBV5-1
j_call: TRBJ2-7
cdr3_aa: CASSTGTGVSYEQYF

d_call: TRBD1
cdr3_length: 15
v_call: TRBV6-5
j_call: TRBJ1-2
cdr3_aa: CASTLNRDRYYGYTF

d_call: .
cdr3_length: 12
v_call: TRBV2
j_call: TRBJ2-7
cdr3_aa: CASSDDGYEQYF

d_call: .
cdr3_length: 20
v_call: TRBV27
j_call: TRBJ1-2
cdr3_aa: CASSFLSLQGRYPPNYGYTF

d_call: TRBD1
cdr3_length: 14
v_call: TRBV30
j_call: TRBJ1-3
cdr3_aa: CASSAGTGGNTIYF

d_call: .
cdr3_length: 12
v_call: TRBV10-3
j_call: TRBJ2-7
cdr3_aa: CATRESSYEQYF

d_call: .
cdr3_length: 14
v_call: TRBV19
j_call: TRBJ2-1
cdr3_aa: CASSRGGQQNEQFF

d_call: .
cdr3_length: 12
v_call: TRBV5-1
j_call: TRBJ1-2
cdr3_aa: CASSPAGAGYTF

d_call: TRBD1
cdr3_length: 13
v_call: TRBV27
j_call: TRBJ1-2
cdr3_aa: CASSFSDRGGYTF

d_call: .
cdr3_length: 15
v_call: TRBV9
j_call: TRBJ1-6
cdr3_aa: CASSPGGGPYSPLHF

d_call: .
cdr3_length: 14
v_call: TRBV7-9
j_call: TRBJ1-2
cdr3_aa: CASSDWTDENGYTF

d_call: TRBD1
cdr3_length: 15
v_call: TRBV9
j_call: TRBJ2-5
cdr3_aa: CASSPTGGAGETQYF

d_call: TRBD1
cdr3_length: 16
v_call: TRBV29-1
j_call: TRBJ1-2
cdr3_aa: CSVGRGTEGKRDGYTF

d_call: TRBD2
cdr3_length: 14
v_call: TRBV6-1
j_call: TRBJ2-5
cdr3_aa: CASSGAGGQETQYF

d_call: TRBD2
cdr3_length: 17
v_call: TRBV6-4
j_call: TRBJ2-2
cdr3_aa: CASSVDGLAGGTGELFF